This TCR beta chain was captured by sequencing in a study of long-term antiretroviral therapy in people with HIV. Overall study findings and caveats: Clones that had undergone expansion before ART prevailed in the repertoire throughout all time points. Diversity increased after ART yet remained lower than in transplant donor controls. ART adherence, viral resistance and therapy changes went unrecorded. Control repertoires displayed wider CDR3 length ranges than the HIV repertoires.

The run of the v3.0 immunoSEQ assay was at survey level. Assay used: immunoSEQ multiplex PCR; TCRdb lists only in-frame clones, some missing. The table records approximately 25,000 clones, about 85% of them present only once. Germline lookup yields CDR1 MNHNS and CDR2 SASEGT. V lost 4 bases and J lost 3, with 11 bases in between. CDR3 size: 14 residues. Judged by abundance, this clone is large (0.1 to 1%). Its specificity is not known. The genes are TRBV6-1 and TRBJ2-3; D may correspond to TRBD1 or TRBD2 (6 bases each). Material: unsorted PBMCs, obtained roughly 4.8 years after starting antiretroviral therapy. The sequence came from a man in his forties or fifties with HIV. The CDR3 loop is CASSVLGGTDTQYF. In DNA form, the CDR3 reads TGTGCCAGCAGTGTACTAGGGGGGACAGATACGCAGTATTTT.